The 31 T cell receptor beta chains in this list originate from one sample, sequenced in a study of blood T cell repertoires in COVID-19. TCRdb's table, derived via immunoSEQ multiplex PCR, lists solely in-frame clones and lacks some. The repertoire has under 150,000 clones, about 83% of them found once; the top ten carry more than 4%. Sequencing input: peripheral blood. The receptor source for this set is a woman aged 40 to 49 with acute or convalescent COVID-19.

The chain uses TRBV7-2 and TRBJ2-1, with 7 bases aligning to TRBD2. The CDR3 runs to 17 residues. Germline CDR1 reads SGHTA; CDR2 reads FQGNSA. J was trimmed by 2 bases and V by 1 base; bases with no gene match: 8. CDR3 sequence: CASSLDGQAGPYNEQFF. As DNA, the CDR3 is TGTGCCAGCAGCTTAGATGGGCAAGCGGGGCCCTACAATGAGCAGTTCTTC.

The chain couples TRBV7-9 to TRBJ2-3; maybe TRBD2 (7 bases). CDR3 length equals 14 residues. The V end lost 5 bases, the J end lost 5 bases, and 14 bases lay between the germline ends. In germline, CDR1 is SEHNR, CDR2 FQNEAQ (reference sequence). As DNA, the CDR3 is TGTGCCAGCAGCCCGCCGAGGGGGGGAGATACGCAGTATTTT. Its protein product is CASSPPRGGDTQYF.

J is TRBJ1-2 and V is TRBV9; the match to TRBD1 covers 9 bases. V gave up 5 bases and J gave up 5 bases; unmatched junction bases: 4. There are 13 residues in the CDR3. Per germline, CDR1 SGDLS and CDR2 YYNGEE. CDR3 in amino acids: CASSRQGDYGYTF. CDR3 nucleotide sequence: TGTGCCAGCAGTCGACAGGGGGATTATGGCTACACCTTC.

This chain joins TRBV19 and TRBJ2-2; the match to TRBD1 covers 8 bases. The CDR3 loop spans 14 amino acids. Germline lookup yields CDR1 LNHDA and CDR2 SQIVND (reference sequence). V lost 5 bases to trimming and J lost 5 bases; unmatched junction nucleotides: 4. For the CDR3, the DNA is TGTGCCAGTAGTCGGACAGGGCGTACCGGGGAGCTGTTTTTT. As protein: CASSRTGRTGELFF.

The gene calls are TRBV7-2 and TRBJ1-4, with 10 bases identical to TRBD1. V dropped 6 bases and J dropped 8; count of bases not matched to a gene: 9. CDR1 and CDR2 (germline): SGHTA, FQGNSA. This CDR3 spans 15 amino acids. The CDR3 protein is CASSQGGQGKEKLFF. CDR3 nucleotide sequence: TGTGCCAGCAGTCAGGGGGGACAGGGGAAGGAAAAACTGTTTTTT. The full variable domain, rest sourced from reference TRBV7-2 and TRBJ1-4, is GAGVSQSPSNKVTEKGKDVELRCDPISGHTALYWYRQSLGQGLEFLIYFQGNSAPDKSGLPSDRFSAERTGGSVSTLTIQRTQQEDSAVYLCASSQGGQGKEKLFFGSGTQLSVL.

This chain uses TRBV10-3 with TRBJ2-5; D remains unclear. The CDR3 extends over 12 amino acids. Trimming shortened V by 6 bases and J by 2 bases, and 7 bases separated the two germline ends. Germline CDR1 is ENHRY and CDR2 is SYGVKD. As DNA, the CDR3 is TGTGCCATCAGGGCAGATCAAGAGACCCAGTACTTC. Protein: CAIRADQETQYF.

This chain links TRBV5-4 with TRBJ1-1; possibly TRBD1 for D (6 bases). The germline V gene has CDR1 SGHNT and CDR2 YYREEE (reference sequence). The CDR3 contains 13 residues. Trimming stripped 2 bases from V and 6 bases from J, with 11 bases between. The CDR3: CASSLAGVSEAFF. CDR3 coding DNA: TGTGCCAGCAGCTTAGCAGGGGTGTCTGAAGCTTTCTTT.

V gene TRBV10-3 combines with J gene TRBJ2-3; 11 bases are shared with TRBD2. The CDR3 covers 18 residues. With V trimmed by 3 bases and J by 2 bases, 10 bases remained unmatched. The germline V gene encodes CDR1 ENHRY and CDR2 SYGVKD. The CDR3 sequence is CAISDWVAGGRSTDTQYF. The CDR3 DNA reads as TGTGCCATCAGTGATTGGGTAGCGGGGGGGAGATCCACAGATACGCAGTATTTT.

The V and J genes are TRBV27 and TRBJ2-7; maybe TRBD1 (6 bases). Germline CDR1 is MNHEY and CDR2 is SMNVEV (reference sequence). The CDR3 is 17 residues long. V lost 1 base and J 5 bases, leaving 21 bases between the germline ends. CDR3: CASSLFDRSGGYDEQYF. The DNA for the CDR3 is TGTGCCAGCAGTTTATTCGACAGGTCTGGAGGTTACGACGAGCAGTACTTC.

This clone was counted between two and nine times. This chain joins TRBV16 and TRBJ2-1; D is possibly TRBD2 (5 bases). Germline V gene lookup returns CDR1 KGHSY and CDR2 FQNENV. Trimming took off 0 bases at V and 4 bases at J, with 7 bases between the two ends. The CDR3 is 14 residues long. The CDR3, as DNA: TGTGCCAGCAGCCAATCTGGACTTTACAATGAGCAGTTCTTC. Protein sequence: CASSQSGLYNEQFF.

J is TRBJ1-5 and V is TRBV28; 9 bases are shared with TRBD1. CDR1 is MDHEN and CDR2 is SYDVKM in the germline V gene. Trimming cost V 4 bases and J 2 bases; bases outside gene matches: 6. The CDR3 covers 16 residues. The CDR3, as DNA: TGTGCCAGCAGTTCCTTCTGGACAGGGGGCAATCAGCCCCAGCATTTT. Translating it yields CASSSFWTGGNQPQHF.

In its sample, this clone was seen once. The chain is built from TRBV3-1 (or the pseudogene TRBV3-2) and TRBJ2-5; D is uncertain. V was shortened by 1 base and J by 5 bases, with 14 bases between the two germline ends. The germline V gene has CDR1 LGHDT and CDR2 YNNKEL (reference sequence). The CDR3 has 15 amino acids. The CDR3 here is CASSQGPDLRETQYF. The CDR3 coding sequence is TGTGCCAGCAGCCAAGGCCCTGACTTACGTGAGACCCAGTACTTC.

In its sample, this clone was seen a few times. The V call is TRBV13, the J call TRBJ2-1; 7 bases map to TRBD2. Germline V lookup: CDR1 PRHDT, CDR2 FYEKMQ (reference sequence). The CDR3 length is 13 residues. The V segment lost 0 bases and the J segment 10 bases; nucleotides outside the gene matches: 3. CDR3 nucleotides: TGTGCCAGCAGCTTAGGGACTAGCAGGGAGCAGTTCTTC. Translation gives CASSLGTSREQFF.

The chain has TRBV24-1 and TRBJ1-2, with TRBD1 matching over 8 bases. The V segment lost 3 bases and the J segment 4 bases; nucleotides outside the gene matches: 9. Germline V CDR1 and CDR2: KGHDR, SFDVKD. The CDR3 extends over 16 amino acids. In DNA, the CDR3 is TGTGCCACCAGTGATGCAAGACAGGGGCGATCCTATGGCTACACCTTC. Translated, it gives CATSDARQGRSYGYTF.

A word on this clone: The sample contains more than one DNA sequence encoding this CDR3. The rearrangement joins TRBV30 to TRBJ1-6; no definite D call. This CDR3 spans 15 amino acids. CDR1 and CDR2 (germline): GTSNPN, SVGIG (reference sequence). Trimming cost V 1 base and J 0 bases, with 7 bases left between them. In DNA form, the CDR3 reads TGTGCCTGGAGTGGGAGAAGCTCCTATAATTCACCCCTCCACTTT. Residues: CAWSGRSSYNSPLHF.

J is TRBJ1-2 and V is TRBV30; a weak D match, TRBD1 (5 bases). Trimming cost V 3 bases and J 4 bases, with 12 bases left between them. The CDR3 has 13 residues. Germline V CDR1 and CDR2: GTSNPN, SVGIG (reference sequence). CDR3 DNA sequence: TGTGCCTGGAGCTTGGGGAGGGGCTATGGCTACACCTTC. Amino acids: CAWSLGRGYGYTF.

The chain has TRBV4-3 and TRBJ2-3; no clear D. Per germline, CDR1 LGHNA and CDR2 YSLEER. V lost 0 bases and J 2 bases, leaving 12 bases between the germline ends. This CDR3 has 16 residues. The CDR3 DNA is TGCGCCAGCAGCCAAGATGTGGCCTACTACACAGATACGCAGTATTTT. It codes for CASSQDVAYYTDTQYF.

This clone was counted between two and nine times. The V call is TRBV10-3, the J call TRBJ1-4; the D is unclear. V was shortened by 2 bases and J by 0 bases, with 4 bases between the two germline ends. Germline CDR1 reads ENHRY; CDR2 reads SYGVKD. The CDR3 consists of 14 residues. Here the CDR3 reads CAISEGPTNEKLFF. The DNA of the CDR3 is TGTGCCATCAGTGAGGGGCCAACTAATGAAAAACTGTTTTTT.

The chain carries TRBV4-2 and TRBJ2-7; TRBD1 agrees at 7 bases. J was trimmed by 0 bases and V by 4 bases; bases with no gene match: 3. The CDR3 length is 14 residues. Germline assignment: CDR1 LGHNA and CDR2 YNFKEQ. DNA of the CDR3: TGTGCCAGCAGCCCGGGACAGTTCTCCTACGAGCAGTACTTC. It encodes CASSPGQFSYEQYF.

This clone came up once. The chain employs TRBV9 and TRBJ2-6; weak D call: TRBD2 (6 bases). CDR3 length equals 18 residues. The germline V and J ends were trimmed by 3 bases and 2 bases, with 18 bases remaining between them. In germline, CDR1 is SGDLS, CDR2 YYNGEE. In DNA, the CDR3 is TGTGCCAGCAGCGGTGGAGGGGTCCTCATAGCTGGGGCCAACGTCCTGACTTTC. Translated: CASSGGGVLIAGANVLTF.

This rearrangement joins TRBV3-1 (or the pseudogene TRBV3-2) to TRBJ1-3; tentatively, D is TRBD1 (6 bases). The CDR3 is 17 amino acids. Germline values: CDR1 LGHDT, CDR2 YNNKEL (reference sequence). Trimming shortened V by 2 bases and J by 0 bases, and 14 bases separated the two germline ends. The CDR3 region has the DNA TGTGCCAGCAGCCAATACCTACAGGGCTACTCTGGAAACACCATATATTTT. This gives the protein CASSQYLQGYSGNTIYF.

This chain joins TRBV27 and TRBJ2-7; the D is unclear. Germline values: CDR1 MNHEY, CDR2 SMNVEV (reference sequence). The CDR3 is 13 residues long. The germline V and J ends were trimmed by 0 bases and 4 bases, with 7 bases remaining between them. CDR3 DNA: TGTGCCAGCAGTTTATCGCGCTTTTACGAGCAGTACTTC. Translation gives CASSLSRFYEQYF.

This sequence joins TRBV5-4 and TRBJ1-1, with D tentatively TRBD1 (5 bases). The CDR3 has 14 residues. Germline V CDR1 and CDR2: SGHNT, YYREEE (reference sequence). V lost 0 bases to trimming and J lost 5 bases, with 11 bases between them. The CDR3 DNA is TGTGCCAGCAGCTTGGAGGGGTTGGCGACTGAAGCTTTCTTT. Encoded protein: CASSLEGLATEAFF.

The chain couples TRBV7-2 to TRBJ2-4, with D possibly TRBD1 on 5 matching bases. CDR3 length equals 17 residues. V was pared by 1 base and J by 1 base, with 14 bases between. Germline CDR1 SGHTA, CDR2 FQGNSA. CDR3: CASSLEPSGAAKNIQYF. DNA of the CDR3: TGTGCCAGCAGCTTAGAACCCAGTGGGGCTGCCAAAAACATTCAGTACTTC.

This sequence joins TRBV7-9 and TRBJ1-4, with D possibly being TRBD1 (6 bases). This CDR3 contains 15 residues. Looked up from germline, CDR1 is SEHNR and CDR2 is FQNEAQ (reference sequence). The germline V and J ends were trimmed by 5 bases and 5 bases, with 15 bases remaining between them. The CDR3 region is CASSPEGTGNEKLFF. For the CDR3, the DNA is TGTGCCAGCAGCCCCGAGGGAACAGGGAATGAAAAACTGTTTTTT.

The V and J genes are TRBV3-1 (or the pseudogene TRBV3-2) and TRBJ2-2; D gene unclear. V lost 1 base, J lost 1 base, and 4 bases lay in between. Germline-derived CDR1 and CDR2 are LGHDT and YNNKEL (reference sequence). The CDR3 is made up of 14 amino acids. CDR3 sequence (DNA): TGTGCCAGCAGCCAAGCACAGAACACCGGGGAGCTGTTTTTT. Translating gives CASSQAQNTGELFF.

This chain joins TRBV7-3 and TRBJ2-1, with 9 bases aligning to TRBD2. The germline gives CDR1 SGHTA, CDR2 FQGTGA. CDR3 length: 18 amino acids. J lost 2 bases, V lost 3 bases, and 11 bases had no gene match. The CDR3 reads CASSFLAGAGGAYNEQFF. In DNA form, the CDR3 reads TGTGCCAGCAGCTTCTTAGCGGGAGCTGGAGGGGCCTACAATGAGCAGTTCTTC.

The gene calls are TRBV7-6 and TRBJ2-5; no clear D gene. CDR1 SGHVS and CDR2 FNYEAQ come from the germline V gene. The CDR3 sequence is 16 residues long. Trimming took 5 bases from V and 9 from J, leaving 25 bases between them. CDR3 loop: CASSPEAETLQWPQYF. CDR3 DNA sequence: TGTGCCAGCAGCCCCGAGGCTGAAACCCTCCAATGGCCCCAGTACTTC.

The chain joins TRBV11-2 to TRBJ2-7; tentative D call: TRBD2 (6 bases). Per germline, CDR1 SGHAT and CDR2 FQNNGV. The CDR3 contains 14 residues. Trimming cost V 5 bases and J 4 bases, with 15 bases left between them. In nucleotides, the CDR3 is TGTGCCAGCAGCCTAGGGGAAGGAGGGTACGAGCAGTACTTC. This gives the protein CASSLGEGGYEQYF.

The J gene is TRBJ2-1, the V gene TRBV27, with 7 bases that match TRBD1. The length of the CDR3 is 15 residues. Germline V lookup: CDR1 MNHEY, CDR2 SMNVEV (reference sequence). V was pared by 5 bases and J by 4 bases, with 8 bases of the junction left unmatched. The CDR3 spells CASSRDRPVYNEQFF. CDR3 DNA: TGTGCCAGCAGTCGGGACAGACCTGTTTACAATGAGCAGTTCTTC.

The V and J genes are TRBV11-1 and TRBJ2-7, with 7 bases matching TRBD1. The CDR3 is 15 residues long. V shed 1 base and J 0 bases; nucleotides not matched to a gene: 3. CDR1 is SGHAT, CDR2 FQDESV, per germline (reference sequence). The CDR3 spells CASSLGTGSSYEQYF. The CDR3 coding sequence is TGTGCCAGCAGCTTAGGGACAGGTAGCTCCTACGAGCAGTACTTC.